This T cell receptor (beta chain) was observed in a study of early T cells in non-severe SARS-CoV-2 infection. Study-level information: Sequenced bulk RNA came from whole blood that was unsorted, and chains were unpaired. Notes on the study in general: VDJdb matching skewed toward anti-spike CD8 responses, missing private and CD4 specificities.

Unique molecular identifier tags were affixed to discrete cDNA molecules. TCRdb re-analysed the 5' RACE reads in MiXCR, keeping a single row per CDR3 protein. The sample carries about 19,000 distinct CDR3 sequences, approximately 4.1% recorded once. The CDR3 is made up of 14 amino acids. Trimming shortened V by 3 bases and J by 0 bases, and 8 bases separated the two germline ends. CDR1 is LGHNA, CDR2 YNFKEQ, per germline. Comment on this clonotype: The antigen is undetermined.

V gene TRBV4-2 combines with J gene TRBJ1-1; D might be TRBD1 (6 bases). What was sequenced was whole blood. The TCR was taken from an adult who was a healthcare worker with PCR-confirmed SARS-CoV-2 infection or an uninfected control (not recorded which). The DNA of the CDR3 is TGTGCCAGCAGCCATGGGGACATGAACACTGAAGCTTTCTTT. This sequence encodes CASSHGDMNTEAFF.